This TCR beta chain was sequenced for a study of cytomegalovirus exposure and HLA in healthy donors. Findings and caveats of the study: Presence/absence analysis assumed near-uniform sequencing depth across donors.

In germline, CDR1 is MGHRA, CDR2 YSYEKL. The ends were cut back, 5 bases at V and 7 bases at J, with 17 bases in the middle. This CDR3 spans 14 amino acids. The primer mix had 60 Vbeta and 13 Jbeta primers. The table came from immunoSEQ multiplex PCR; TCRdb's copy has only in-frame clones and leaves some out. Here the sample spans around 210,000 clones, roughly 77% being singletons. Details on this clone: Its antigen is not identified.

The specimen sequenced was PBMCs. V usage is TRBV4-1 and J usage is TRBJ1-1, with D possibly TRBD1 on 5 matching bases. The sequence was collected from a male donor in good health and CMV-seropositive. This CDR3 reads CASSNSGMPGEAFF. The CDR3 DNA reads as TGCGCCAGCAGCAACTCAGGGATGCCAGGTGAAGCTTTCTTT.